Listed below are T cell receptor beta chains from one sample, sequenced in a study of early T cells in non-severe SARS-CoV-2 infection. Via MiXCR, TCRdb re-called the 5' RACE reads, giving one row per CDR3 protein. This table holds about 94,000 distinct CDR3 sequences, around 13% found once. Sequencing was carried out using whole blood. Receptor source: an adult who was a healthcare worker with PCR-confirmed SARS-CoV-2 infection or an uninfected control (not recorded which). Each CDR3 is given with its conserved first and last residue. The order of the fields is J gene, CDR3 length, clone size, D gene, V gene, CDR3 DNA, CDR3 protein. The D gene is left open where the match is weak. The size of a clone is reported for some rows only, either as once, few or many, or as a class for expanded clones.

J: TRBJ2-3; length: 16; size: many; D: -; V: TRBV28; DNA: TGTGCCAGCAGTTTCACCACAGGGATATGGACAGATACGCAGTATTTT; CDR3: CASSFTTGIWTDTQYF
J: TRBJ2-2; length: 16; size: few; D: TRBD2; V: TRBV5-1; DNA: TGCGCCAGCATCGGGACTAGCGATGCGAACACCGGGGAGCTGTTTTTT; CDR3: CASIGTSDANTGELFF
J: TRBJ2-7; length: 13; size: -; D: TRBD1; V: TRBV6-2/TRBV6-3; DNA: TGTGCCAGCAGTTCCCGGGACAGGGGGGTGCCGTACTTC; CDR3: CASSSRDRGVPYF
J: TRBJ1-2; length: 13; size: many; D: -; V: TRBV18; DNA: TGTGCCAGCTCACCCCGGGATGGGGATGGCTACACCTTC; CDR3: CASSPRDGDGYTF
J: TRBJ2-7; length: 12; size: -; D: -; V: TRBV5-4; DNA: TGTGCCCCGCCGTGGGGCCACTACGAGCAGTACTTC; CDR3: CAPPWGHYEQYF
J: TRBJ1-1; length: 14; size: -; D: -; V: TRBV4-1; DNA: TGCGCCAGCAGCCAAGATGGTCGGGGAGTGGAAGCTTTCTTT; CDR3: CASSQDGRGVEAFF
J: TRBJ1-5; length: 15; size: many; D: TRBD1; V: TRBV20-1; DNA: TGCAGTGCTGACCCCCCCGGGACAGACAATCAGCCCCAGCATTTT; CDR3: CSADPPGTDNQPQHF
J: TRBJ2-7; length: 13; size: few; D: -; V: TRBV20-1; DNA: TGCAGTGCTGAAGGGGGTAAGGCCTACGAGCAGTACTTC; CDR3: CSAEGGKAYEQYF
J: TRBJ2-3; length: 13; size: -; D: TRBD2; V: TRBV20-1; DNA: TGCATAACAAGCGGGGACGGCACAGATACGCAGTATTTT; CDR3: CITSGDGTDTQYF
J: TRBJ1-4; length: 16; size: many; D: TRBD1; V: TRBV6-5; DNA: TGTGCCAGCAGCTCTATTCGGACAGGGCGAGGGGAAAAACTGTTTTTT; CDR3: CASSSIRTGRGEKLFF
J: TRBJ2-3; length: 16; size: few; D: -; V: TRBV4-1; DNA: TGCGCCAGCAGCAAAGGGGACGGGAAATTCACAGATACGCAGTATTTT; CDR3: CASSKGDGKFTDTQYF
J: TRBJ2-7; length: 14; size: -; D: -; V: TRBV7-2; DNA: TGTGCCAGCAGCTTGGGCAGGGGTCCCTACGAGCAGTACTTC; CDR3: CASSLGRGPYEQYF
J: TRBJ1-5; length: 14; size: -; D: -; V: TRBV10-1; DNA: TGCGCCAGCAGTGAGATAGGGGTTTATCAGCCCCAGCATTTT; CDR3: CASSEIGVYQPQHF
J: TRBJ2-4; length: 13; size: many; D: -; V: TRBV7-2; DNA: TGTGCCAGCAGCTTTGGCCACATCAACATTCAGTACTTC; CDR3: CASSFGHINIQYF
J: TRBJ2-3; length: 14; size: -; D: TRBD1; V: TRBV12-3/TRBV12-4; DNA: TGTGCCAGCAGTTTCCGACAGGGTGGAGATACGCAGTATTTT; CDR3: CASSFRQGGDTQYF
J: TRBJ2-7; length: 15; size: few; D: -; V: TRBV27; DNA: TGTGCCAGCAGTGACCAGGGGACAGCGGGCTACGAGCAGTACTTC; CDR3: CASSDQGTAGYEQYF
J: TRBJ2-2; length: 15; size: -; D: -; V: TRBV19; DNA: TGTGCCAGTAGTATCACCGGGGCTGACACCGGGGAGCTGTTTTTT; CDR3: CASSITGADTGELFF
J: TRBJ1-6; length: 14; size: -; D: TRBD1; V: TRBV7-9; DNA: TGTGCCAGCAGCCGGACAGGGCCGAATTCACCCCTCCACTTT; CDR3: CASSRTGPNSPLHF
J: TRBJ2-7; length: 12; size: -; D: TRBD2; V: TRBV7-2; DNA: TGTGCCAGCAGCCGAGAGACTAGCCAGCAGTACTTC; CDR3: CASSRETSQQYF
J: TRBJ1-1; length: 14; size: -; D: -; V: TRBV6-1; DNA: TGTGCCAGCAGTGAAAAGGGACAGAACACTGAAGCTTTCTTT; CDR3: CASSEKGQNTEAFF
J: TRBJ2-7; length: 14; size: few; D: -; V: TRBV6-2/TRBV6-3; DNA: TGTGCCAGCGGGCCCCTCCCAGAGGGGTACGAGCAGTACTTC; CDR3: CASGPLPEGYEQYF
J: TRBJ2-7; length: 14; size: many; D: -; V: TRBV7-6; DNA: TGTGCCAGCAGCCCTAGGACGGCCCCCTACGAGCAGTACTTC; CDR3: CASSPRTAPYEQYF
J: TRBJ1-1; length: 16; size: many; D: -; V: TRBV7-2; DNA: TGTGCCAGCAGCCCCTCACTTGGGTTGTCGAACACTGAAGCTTTCTTT; CDR3: CASSPSLGLSNTEAFF
J: TRBJ2-1; length: 13; size: many; D: TRBD1; V: TRBV2; DNA: TGTGCCAGCAGGGAGACAGGGTACGGTGAGCAGTTCTTC; CDR3: CASRETGYGEQFF
J: TRBJ2-2; length: 17; size: many; D: -; V: TRBV7-8; DNA: TGTGCCAGCAGCCCCCGGGACCGTGGGCTTTGGTCCGGGGAGCTGTTTTTT; CDR3: CASSPRDRGLWSGELFF
J: TRBJ2-1; length: 12; size: few; D: -; V: TRBV29-1; DNA: TGCAGCGTTGGACAGCGGAACAATGAGCAGTTCTTC; CDR3: CSVGQRNNEQFF
J: TRBJ2-7; length: 12; size: many; D: -; V: TRBV7-3; DNA: TGTGCCAGCAGCCCACACCAGGGCGAGCAGTACTTC; CDR3: CASSPHQGEQYF
J: TRBJ2-2; length: 13; size: many; D: -; V: TRBV11-2; DNA: TGTGCCAGCAGCGGCACGAACACCGGGGAGCTGTTTTTT; CDR3: CASSGTNTGELFF
J: TRBJ2-5; length: 11; size: many; D: -; V: TRBV14; DNA: TGTGCCAGCAGCCAAGAGCAGACCCAGTACTTC; CDR3: CASSQEQTQYF
J: TRBJ2-7; length: 14; size: -; D: TRBD1; V: TRBV28; DNA: TGTGCCAGCAGTGTACAGGGGGCGATAAACGAGCAGTACTTC; CDR3: CASSVQGAINEQYF
J: TRBJ2-4; length: 13; size: few; D: -; V: TRBV20-1; DNA: TGCAGTGCTAGAGCCGAGGGCAAAAACATTCAGTACTTC; CDR3: CSARAEGKNIQYF
J: TRBJ1-2; length: 12; size: many; D: -; V: TRBV28; DNA: TGTGCCAGCCGTACAGCTAGCTATGGCTACACCTTC; CDR3: CASRTASYGYTF
J: TRBJ1-6; length: 15; size: many; D: -; V: TRBV11-2; DNA: TGTGCCAGCAGCATTGGACGCCAGCGAGATTCACCCCTCCACTTT; CDR3: CASSIGRQRDSPLHF
J: TRBJ2-6; length: 15; size: -; D: -; V: TRBV5-1; DNA: TGCGCCAGCAGCTTGGACGTCTCTGGGGCCAACGTCCTGACTTTC; CDR3: CASSLDVSGANVLTF
J: TRBJ1-1; length: 13; size: -; D: TRBD1; V: TRBV12-3/TRBV12-4; DNA: TGTGCCAGCGCGGGACAGGGAAACACTGAAGCTTTCTTT; CDR3: CASAGQGNTEAFF
J: TRBJ2-1; length: 15; size: few; D: -; V: TRBV11-2; DNA: TGTGCCAGCAGCTTAGATAAACGGGTACTCGATGAGCAGTTCTTC; CDR3: CASSLDKRVLDEQFF
J: TRBJ2-1; length: 16; size: few; D: TRBD2; V: TRBV7-9; DNA: TGTGCCAGCAGCTTAGGTCTCGGGGGGGTCGGCAATGAGCAGTTCTTC; CDR3: CASSLGLGGVGNEQFF
J: TRBJ2-7; length: 15; size: few; D: -; V: TRBV20-1; DNA: TGCAGTGCTCCGGGCCCCCCAGGGAGGTCCTACGAGCAGTACTTC; CDR3: CSAPGPPGRSYEQYF
J: TRBJ2-1; length: 14; size: many; D: -; V: TRBV21-1; DNA: TGTGCCAGCAGCCCTAGCTGCCCCTACAATGAGCAGTTCTTC; CDR3: CASSPSCPYNEQFF
J: TRBJ2-2; length: 14; size: many; D: TRBD2; V: TRBV10-1; DNA: TGCGCCAGCAGTGACAGCGGGGGCACCGGGGAGCTGTTTTTT; CDR3: CASSDSGGTGELFF
J: TRBJ2-5; length: 13; size: -; D: TRBD2; V: TRBV20-1; DNA: TGCAGCACGGCCGGGACTAGCGGAGAGACCCAGTACTTC; CDR3: CSTAGTSGETQYF
J: TRBJ2-2; length: 18; size: few; D: -; V: TRBV9; DNA: TGTGCCAGCAGCGAGGGGGTGGGGACATCCCCTTACACCGGGGAGCTGTTTTTT; CDR3: CASSEGVGTSPYTGELFF
J: TRBJ1-2; length: 15; size: many; D: -; V: TRBV7-9; DNA: TGTGCCAGCAGCTCCTACCGGGACCTCGGACGGGGCTACACCTTC; CDR3: CASSSYRDLGRGYTF
J: TRBJ1-2; length: 12; size: many; D: -; V: TRBV12-3/TRBV12-4; DNA: TGTGCCAGCAGTTTAGCAGGGTACGGCTACACCTTC; CDR3: CASSLAGYGYTF
J: TRBJ1-5; length: 15; size: many; D: TRBD1; V: TRBV10-3; DNA: TGTGCCACCGCTCGGACAGGGGATAGCAATCAGCCCCAGCATTTT; CDR3: CATARTGDSNQPQHF
J: TRBJ2-1; length: 15; size: -; D: -; V: TRBV7-3; DNA: TGTGCCAGCAGCCCTCTCCCGAGCTCCTACAATGAGCAGTTCTTC; CDR3: CASSPLPSSYNEQFF
J: TRBJ1-5; length: 14; size: many; D: -; V: TRBV19; DNA: TGTGCCAGTAGTCGCGGGACCGGCGGTCAGCCCCAGCATTTT; CDR3: CASSRGTGGQPQHF
J: TRBJ1-5; length: 13; size: few; D: -; V: TRBV29-1; DNA: TGCAGCGTTGAACGAACCCTCAATCAGCCCCAGCATTTT; CDR3: CSVERTLNQPQHF
J: TRBJ1-5; length: 17; size: -; D: -; V: TRBV3-1; DNA: TGTGCCAGCAGCCAAGATCTACGGGGGGCGGGCAATCAGCCCCAGCATTTT; CDR3: CASSQDLRGAGNQPQHF
J: TRBJ1-5; length: 15; size: -; D: TRBD1; V: TRBV7-8; DNA: TGTGCCAGCAGCCGATCAACAGGGGTTTATCAGCCCCAGCATTTT; CDR3: CASSRSTGVYQPQHF
J: TRBJ2-1; length: 18; size: many; D: TRBD2; V: TRBV27; DNA: TGTGCCAGCAGCCCGCCGCTTGGACTAGCGGGGGGACCAAATGAGCAGTTCTTC; CDR3: CASSPPLGLAGGPNEQFF
J: TRBJ2-1; length: 18; size: many; D: TRBD2; V: TRBV4-3; DNA: TGCGCCAGCAGCCAAGATAGCACTCTAGCGGCCCGTTACAATGAGCAGTTCTTC; CDR3: CASSQDSTLAARYNEQFF
J: TRBJ2-2; length: 15; size: -; D: TRBD2; V: TRBV2; DNA: TGTGCCAGCAGTGGGGGACTAGTGGCCACCGGGGAGCTGTTTTTT; CDR3: CASSGGLVATGELFF
J: TRBJ1-1; length: 12; size: -; D: -; V: TRBV28; DNA: TGTGCCAGCAGTCCACCACCGGGAATAGCTTTCTTT; CDR3: CASSPPPGIAFF